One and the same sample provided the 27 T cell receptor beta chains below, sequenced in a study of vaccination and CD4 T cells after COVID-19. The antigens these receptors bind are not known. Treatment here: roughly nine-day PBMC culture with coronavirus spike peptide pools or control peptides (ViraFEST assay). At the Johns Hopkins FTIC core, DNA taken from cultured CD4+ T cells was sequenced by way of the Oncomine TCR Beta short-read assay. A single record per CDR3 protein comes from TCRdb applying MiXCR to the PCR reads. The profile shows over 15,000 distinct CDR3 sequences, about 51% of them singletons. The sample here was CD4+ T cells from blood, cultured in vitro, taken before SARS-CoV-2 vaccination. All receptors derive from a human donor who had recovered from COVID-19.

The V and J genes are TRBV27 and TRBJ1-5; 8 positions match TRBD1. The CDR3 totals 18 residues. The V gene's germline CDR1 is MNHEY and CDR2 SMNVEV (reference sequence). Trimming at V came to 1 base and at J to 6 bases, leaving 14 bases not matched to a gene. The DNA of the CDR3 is TGTGCCAGCAGTTTATTCACCCCCTCCGACAGGGGTAGTCAGCCCCAGCATTTT. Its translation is CASSLFTPSDRGSQPQHF.

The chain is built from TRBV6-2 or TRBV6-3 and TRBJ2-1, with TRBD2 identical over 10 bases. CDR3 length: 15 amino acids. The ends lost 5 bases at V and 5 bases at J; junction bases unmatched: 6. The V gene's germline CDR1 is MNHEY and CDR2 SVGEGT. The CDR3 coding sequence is TGTGCCAGCAGTGCCCTAGCGGGAGACAACAATGAGCAGTTCTTC. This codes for CASSALAGDNNEQFF.

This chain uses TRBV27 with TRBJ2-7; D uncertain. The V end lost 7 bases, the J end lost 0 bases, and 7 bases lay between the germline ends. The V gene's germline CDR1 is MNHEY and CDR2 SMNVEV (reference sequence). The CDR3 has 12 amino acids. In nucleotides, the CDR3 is TGTGCCAGCAAAAGCCGCTCCTACGAGCAGTACTTC. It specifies CASKSRSYEQYF.

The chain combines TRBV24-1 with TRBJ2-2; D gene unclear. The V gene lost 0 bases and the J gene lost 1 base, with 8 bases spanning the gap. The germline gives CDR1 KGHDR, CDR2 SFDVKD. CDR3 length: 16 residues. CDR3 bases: TGTGCCACCAGTGATTTGGGTCAGCAGAACACCGGGGAGCTGTTTTTT. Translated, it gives CATSDLGQQNTGELFF.

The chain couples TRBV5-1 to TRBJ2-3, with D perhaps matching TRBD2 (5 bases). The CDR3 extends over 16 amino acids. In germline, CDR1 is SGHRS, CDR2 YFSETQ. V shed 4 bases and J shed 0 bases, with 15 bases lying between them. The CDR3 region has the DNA TGCGCCAGCAGCGCCGTCTTGCGGGCAAGCACAGATACGCAGTATTTT. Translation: CASSAVLRASTDTQYF.

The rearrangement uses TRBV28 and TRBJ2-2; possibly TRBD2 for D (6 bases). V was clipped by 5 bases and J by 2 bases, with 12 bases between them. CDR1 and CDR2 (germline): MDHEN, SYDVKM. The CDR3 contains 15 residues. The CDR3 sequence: CASSKKLANTGELFF. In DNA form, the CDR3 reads TGTGCCAGCAGTAAGAAACTAGCAAACACCGGGGAGCTGTTTTTT.

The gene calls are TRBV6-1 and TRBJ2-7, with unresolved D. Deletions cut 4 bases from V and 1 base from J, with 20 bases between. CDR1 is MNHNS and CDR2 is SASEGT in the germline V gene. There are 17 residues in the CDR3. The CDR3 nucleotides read TGTGCCAGCAGTGTAAACATCATAGGTGTGGTTTCCTACGAGCAGTACTTC. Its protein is CASSVNIIGVVSYEQYF.

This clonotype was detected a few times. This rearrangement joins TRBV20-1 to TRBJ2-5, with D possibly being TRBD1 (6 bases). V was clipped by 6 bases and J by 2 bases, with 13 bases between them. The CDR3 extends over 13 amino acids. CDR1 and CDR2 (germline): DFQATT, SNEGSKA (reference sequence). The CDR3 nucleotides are TGCAGTGCACCTGGACAGCAGCAAGAGACCCAGTACTTC. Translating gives CSAPGQQQETQYF.

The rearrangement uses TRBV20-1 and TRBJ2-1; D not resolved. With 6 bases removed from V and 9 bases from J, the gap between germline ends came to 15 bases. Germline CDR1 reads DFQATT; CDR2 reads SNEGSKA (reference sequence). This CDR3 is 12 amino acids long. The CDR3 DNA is TGCAGTGCCCTCGGGCCGGGCGGTGAGCAGTTCTTC. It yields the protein CSALGPGGEQFF.

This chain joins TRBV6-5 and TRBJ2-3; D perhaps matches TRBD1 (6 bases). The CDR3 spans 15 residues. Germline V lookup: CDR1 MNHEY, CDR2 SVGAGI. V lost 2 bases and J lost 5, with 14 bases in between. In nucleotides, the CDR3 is TGTGCCAGCAGTTACGACAGGCGCATTGGAGATACGCAGTATTTT. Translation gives CASSYDRRIGDTQYF.

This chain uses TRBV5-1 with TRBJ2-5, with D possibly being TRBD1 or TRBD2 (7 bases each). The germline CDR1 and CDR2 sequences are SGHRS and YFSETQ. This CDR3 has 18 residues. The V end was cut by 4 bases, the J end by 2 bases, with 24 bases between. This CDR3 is CASSIRGGTARNQETQYF. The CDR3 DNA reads TGCGCCAGCAGCATACGGGGAGGGACAGCTAGAAATCAAGAGACCCAGTACTTC.

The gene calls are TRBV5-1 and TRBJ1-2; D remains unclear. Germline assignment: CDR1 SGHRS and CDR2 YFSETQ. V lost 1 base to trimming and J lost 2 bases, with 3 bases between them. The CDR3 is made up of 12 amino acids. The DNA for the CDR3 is TGCGCCAGCAGCTTGTCCAACTATGGCTACACCTTC. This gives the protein CASSLSNYGYTF.

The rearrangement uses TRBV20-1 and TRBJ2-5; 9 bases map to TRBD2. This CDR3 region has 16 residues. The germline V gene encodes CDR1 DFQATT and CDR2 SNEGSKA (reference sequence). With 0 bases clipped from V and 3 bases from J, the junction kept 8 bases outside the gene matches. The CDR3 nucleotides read TGCAGTGCTAGAGATCTGGCGGGAGGGGGCAAAGAGACCCAGTACTTC. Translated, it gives CSARDLAGGGKETQYF.

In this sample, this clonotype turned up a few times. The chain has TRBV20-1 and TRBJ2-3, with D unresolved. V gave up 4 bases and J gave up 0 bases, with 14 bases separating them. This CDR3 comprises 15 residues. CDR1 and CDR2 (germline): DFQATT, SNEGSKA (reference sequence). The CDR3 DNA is TGCAGTGCTAAGACCCGTCAGACCAGCACAGATACGCAGTATTTT. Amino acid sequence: CSAKTRQTSTDTQYF.

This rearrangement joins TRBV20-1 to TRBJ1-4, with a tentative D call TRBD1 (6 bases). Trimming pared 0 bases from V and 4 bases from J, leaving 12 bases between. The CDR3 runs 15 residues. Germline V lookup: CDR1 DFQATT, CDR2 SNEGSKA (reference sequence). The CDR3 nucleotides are TGCAGTGCTAGAGATAGGGGGACGGGTAATGAAAAACTGTTTTTT. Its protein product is CSARDRGTGNEKLFF.

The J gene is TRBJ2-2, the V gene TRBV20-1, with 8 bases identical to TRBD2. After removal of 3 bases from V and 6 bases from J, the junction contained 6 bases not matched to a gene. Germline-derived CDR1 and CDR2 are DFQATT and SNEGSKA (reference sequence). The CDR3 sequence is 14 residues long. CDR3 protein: CSASGAGGAGELFF. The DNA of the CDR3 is TGCAGTGCTAGTGGGGCGGGAGGTGCCGGGGAGCTGTTTTTT.

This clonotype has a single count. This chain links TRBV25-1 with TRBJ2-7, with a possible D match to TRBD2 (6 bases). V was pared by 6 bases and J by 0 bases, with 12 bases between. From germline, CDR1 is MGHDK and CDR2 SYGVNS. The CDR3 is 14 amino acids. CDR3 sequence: CASSRPSVSYEQYF. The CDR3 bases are TGTGCCAGCAGCCGCCCTAGCGTCTCCTACGAGCAGTACTTC.

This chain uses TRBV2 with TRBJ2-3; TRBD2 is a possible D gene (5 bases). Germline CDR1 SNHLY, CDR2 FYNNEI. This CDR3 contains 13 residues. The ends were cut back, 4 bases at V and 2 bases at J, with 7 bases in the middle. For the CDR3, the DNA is TGTGCCAGCAGTGCGGGATACACAGATACGCAGTATTTT. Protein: CASSAGYTDTQYF.

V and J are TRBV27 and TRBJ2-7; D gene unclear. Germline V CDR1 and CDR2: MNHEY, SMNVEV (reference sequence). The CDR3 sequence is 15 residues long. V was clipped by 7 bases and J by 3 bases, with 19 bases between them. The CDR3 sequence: CASTPRKGISYEQYF. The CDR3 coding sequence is TGTGCCAGCACCCCCCGGAAAGGGATAAGCTACGAGCAGTACTTC.

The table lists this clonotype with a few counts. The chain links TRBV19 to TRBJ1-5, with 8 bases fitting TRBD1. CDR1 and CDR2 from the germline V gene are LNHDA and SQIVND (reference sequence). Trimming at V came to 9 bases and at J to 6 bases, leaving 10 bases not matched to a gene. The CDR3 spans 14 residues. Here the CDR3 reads CASHPDRALQPQHF. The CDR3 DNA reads TGTGCCAGCCACCCGGACAGGGCCCTTCAGCCCCAGCATTTT. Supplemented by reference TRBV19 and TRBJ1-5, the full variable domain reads DGGITQSPKYLFRKEGQNVTLSCEQNLNHDAMYWYRQDPGQGLRLIYYSQIVNDFQKGDIAEGYSVSREKKESFPLTVTSAQKNPTAFYLCASHPDRALQPQHFGDGTRLSIL.

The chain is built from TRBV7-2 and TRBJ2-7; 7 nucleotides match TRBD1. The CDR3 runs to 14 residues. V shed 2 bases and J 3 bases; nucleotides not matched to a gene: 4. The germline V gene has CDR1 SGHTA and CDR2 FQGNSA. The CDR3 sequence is CASSLRGQYYEQYF. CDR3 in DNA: TGTGCCAGCAGCTTACGGGGACAGTACTACGAGCAGTACTTC.

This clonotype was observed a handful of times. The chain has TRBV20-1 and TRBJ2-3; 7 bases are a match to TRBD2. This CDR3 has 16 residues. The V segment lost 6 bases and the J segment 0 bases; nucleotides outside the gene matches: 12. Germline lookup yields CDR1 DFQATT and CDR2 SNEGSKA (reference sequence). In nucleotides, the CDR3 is TGCAGTGCCAGAAAGGGTAGCGGGTCTAGCACAGATACGCAGTATTTT. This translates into CSARKGSGSSTDTQYF.

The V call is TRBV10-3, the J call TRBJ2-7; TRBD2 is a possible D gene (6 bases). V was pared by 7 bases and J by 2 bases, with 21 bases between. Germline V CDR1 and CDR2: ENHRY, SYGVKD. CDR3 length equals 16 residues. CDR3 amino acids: CAINPSTGLNPYEQYF. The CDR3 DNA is TGTGCCATCAATCCAAGTACGGGACTCAACCCCTACGAGCAGTACTTC.

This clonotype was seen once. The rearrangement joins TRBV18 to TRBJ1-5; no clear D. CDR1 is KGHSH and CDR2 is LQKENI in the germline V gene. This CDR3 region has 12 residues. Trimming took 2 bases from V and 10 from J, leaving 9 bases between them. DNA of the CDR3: TGTGCCAGCTCACCATCCGAAGGTCCCCAGCATTTT. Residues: CASSPSEGPQHF.

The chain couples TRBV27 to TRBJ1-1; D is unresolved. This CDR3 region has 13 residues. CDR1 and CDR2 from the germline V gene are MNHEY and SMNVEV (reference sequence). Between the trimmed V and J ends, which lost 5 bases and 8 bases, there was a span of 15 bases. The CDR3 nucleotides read TGTGCCAGCAGTCGCCACAGTGTTGGGGAAGCTTTCTTT. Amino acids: CASSRHSVGEAFF.

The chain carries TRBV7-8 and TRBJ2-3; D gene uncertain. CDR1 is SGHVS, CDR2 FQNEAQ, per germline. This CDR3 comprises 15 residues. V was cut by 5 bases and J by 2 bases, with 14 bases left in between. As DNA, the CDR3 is TGTGCCAGCAGCCCAAGTGCAGGAGACACAGATACGCAGTATTTT. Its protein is CASSPSAGDTDTQYF. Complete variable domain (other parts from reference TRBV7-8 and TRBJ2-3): GAGVSQSPRYKVAKRGQDVALRCDPISGHVSLFWYQQALGQGPEFLTYFQNEAQLDKSGLPSDRFFAERPEGSVSTLKIQRTQQEDSAVYLCASSPSAGDTDTQYFGPGTRLTVL.

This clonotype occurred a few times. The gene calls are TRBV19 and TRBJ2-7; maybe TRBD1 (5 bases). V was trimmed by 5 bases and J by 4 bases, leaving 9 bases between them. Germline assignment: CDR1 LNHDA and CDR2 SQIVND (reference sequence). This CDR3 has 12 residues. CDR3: CASSSGKYEQYF. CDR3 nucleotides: TGTGCCAGTAGTTCAGGGAAATACGAGCAGTACTTC.